This T cell receptor (beta chain) was obtained from a study of T cells after yellow fever vaccination. Turning to the study itself: Low-cell-number fractions were prepared with SMART-Seq v4 Ultra Low Input. The study's findings and limits: Re-detected after boosting: most primary clones, almost 98% of CD4 and about 89% of CD8. Within FACS-sorted repertoires, abundant clonotypes contaminating from the bulk population could be present.

The 5'RACE template-switching step produced TCR cDNA and added a universal primer site and UMIs. Via MiXCR, TCRdb re-called the 5' RACE reads, giving one row per CDR3 protein. The sample comprises about 320,000 distinct CDR3 sequences, about 4.5% of which are singletons, and roughly a fifth rests with the top ten. Between the trimmed V and J ends, which lost 3 bases and 3 bases, there was a span of 9 bases. This CDR3 is built from 13 residues. In germline, CDR1 is SGDLS, CDR2 YYNGEE. About this clonotype itself: Its specificity is unknown.

The rearrangement links TRBV9 to TRBJ1-1; D remains ambiguous. The sequencing here drew on PBMCs, taken 15 days after the yellow fever booster vaccination. This receptor was taken from a man aged 18 to 29 who received the YFV17D yellow fever vaccine. The CDR3: CASSAFRDTEAFF. CDR3 in DNA: TGTGCCAGCAGCGCCTTTCGGGACACTGAAGCTTTCTTT.